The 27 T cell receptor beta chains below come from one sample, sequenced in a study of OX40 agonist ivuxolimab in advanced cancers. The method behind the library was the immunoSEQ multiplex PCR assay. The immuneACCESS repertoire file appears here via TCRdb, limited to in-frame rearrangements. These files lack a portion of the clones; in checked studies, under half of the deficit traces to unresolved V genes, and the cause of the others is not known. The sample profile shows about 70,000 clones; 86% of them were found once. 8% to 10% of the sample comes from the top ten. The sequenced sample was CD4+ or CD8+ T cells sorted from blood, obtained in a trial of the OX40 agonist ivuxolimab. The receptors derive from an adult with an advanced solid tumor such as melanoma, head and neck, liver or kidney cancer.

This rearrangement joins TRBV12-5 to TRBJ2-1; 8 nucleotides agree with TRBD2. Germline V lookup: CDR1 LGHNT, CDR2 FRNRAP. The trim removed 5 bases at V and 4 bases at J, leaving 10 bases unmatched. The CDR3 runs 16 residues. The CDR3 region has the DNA TGTGCTAGTGGTCAGACCGGGACTAGAGGGTACAATGAGCAGTTCTTC. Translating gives CASGQTGTRGYNEQFF.

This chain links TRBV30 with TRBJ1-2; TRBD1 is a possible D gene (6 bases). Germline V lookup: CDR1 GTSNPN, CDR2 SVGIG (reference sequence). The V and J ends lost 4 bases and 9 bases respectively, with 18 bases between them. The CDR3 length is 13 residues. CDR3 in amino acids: CAWKRSKTGSYTF. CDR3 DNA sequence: TGTGCCTGGAAACGGTCTAAGACAGGCAGCTACACCTTC. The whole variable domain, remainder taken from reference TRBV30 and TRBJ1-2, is SQTIHQWPATLVQPVGSPLSLECTVEGTSNPNLYWYRQAAGRGLQLLFYSVGIGQISSEVPQNLSASRPQDRQFILSSKKLLLSDSGFYLCAWKRSKTGSYTFGSGTRLTVV.

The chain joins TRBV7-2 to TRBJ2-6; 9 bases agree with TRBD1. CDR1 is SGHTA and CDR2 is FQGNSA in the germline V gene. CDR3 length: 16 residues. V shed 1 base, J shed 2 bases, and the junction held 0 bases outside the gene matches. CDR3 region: CASSLGTGAGANVLTF. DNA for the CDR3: TGTGCCAGCAGCTTAGGGACAGGGGCTGGGGCCAACGTCCTGACTTTC.

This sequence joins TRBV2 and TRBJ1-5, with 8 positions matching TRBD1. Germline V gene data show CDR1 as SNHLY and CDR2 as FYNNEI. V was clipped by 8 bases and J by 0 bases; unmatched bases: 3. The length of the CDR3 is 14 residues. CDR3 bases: TGTGCCAGCGGACAGGGCTATAGCAATCAGCCCCAGCATTTT. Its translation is CASGQGYSNQPQHF.

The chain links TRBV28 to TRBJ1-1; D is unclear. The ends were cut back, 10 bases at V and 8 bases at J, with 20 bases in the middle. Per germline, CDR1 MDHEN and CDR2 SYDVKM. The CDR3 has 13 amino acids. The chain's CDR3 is CATTPNVGVEAFF. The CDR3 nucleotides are TGTGCCACCACCCCCAATGTCGGGGTCGAAGCTTTCTTT.

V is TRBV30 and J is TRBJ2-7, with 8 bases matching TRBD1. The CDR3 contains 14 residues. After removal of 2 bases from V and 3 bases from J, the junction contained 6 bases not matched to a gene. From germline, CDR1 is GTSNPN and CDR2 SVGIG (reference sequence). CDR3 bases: TGTGCCTGGAGTCCCGGGACAGGCAACTACGAGCAGTACTTC. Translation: CAWSPGTGNYEQYF.

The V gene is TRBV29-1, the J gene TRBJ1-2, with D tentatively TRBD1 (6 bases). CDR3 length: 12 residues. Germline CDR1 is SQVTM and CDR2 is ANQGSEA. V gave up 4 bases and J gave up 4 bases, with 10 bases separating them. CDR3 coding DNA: TGCAGCGTTGCGGACAGCTTCTATGGCTACACCTTC. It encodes CSVADSFYGYTF.

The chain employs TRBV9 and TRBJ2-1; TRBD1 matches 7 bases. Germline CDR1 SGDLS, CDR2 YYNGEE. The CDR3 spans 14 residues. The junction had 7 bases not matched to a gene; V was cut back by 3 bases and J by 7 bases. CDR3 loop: CASSARTGLNEQFF. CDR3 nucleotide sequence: TGTGCCAGCAGCGCAAGGACAGGACTTAATGAGCAGTTCTTC.

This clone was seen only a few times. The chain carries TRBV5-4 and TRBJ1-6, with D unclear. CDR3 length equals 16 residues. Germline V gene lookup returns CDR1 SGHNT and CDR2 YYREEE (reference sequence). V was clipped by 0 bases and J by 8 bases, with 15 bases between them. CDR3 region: CASSLVDRWVHSPLHF. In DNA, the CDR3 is TGTGCCAGCAGCTTGGTTGATCGATGGGTTCATTCACCCCTCCACTTT.

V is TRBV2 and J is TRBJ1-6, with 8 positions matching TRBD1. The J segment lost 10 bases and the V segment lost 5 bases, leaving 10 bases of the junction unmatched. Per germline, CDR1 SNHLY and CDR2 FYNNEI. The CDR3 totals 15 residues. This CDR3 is CASSRPTGVGSPLHF. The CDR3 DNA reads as TGTGCCAGCAGTCGCCCGACAGGGGTGGGCTCACCCCTCCACTTT.

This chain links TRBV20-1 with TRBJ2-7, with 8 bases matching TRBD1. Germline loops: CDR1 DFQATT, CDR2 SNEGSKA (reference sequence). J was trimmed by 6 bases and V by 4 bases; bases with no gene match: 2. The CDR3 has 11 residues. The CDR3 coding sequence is TGCAGTGCTAAGACAGGGGCCGAGCAGTACTTC. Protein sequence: CSAKTGAEQYF.

The CDR3: CASGFETQYF. CDR3 sequence (DNA): TGTGCTAGTGGTTTCGAGACCCAGTACTTC. The V gene is TRBV12-5, the J gene TRBJ2-5; D ambiguous. The CDR3 extends over 10 amino acids. CDR1 is LGHNT, CDR2 FRNRAP, per germline. The V end lost 3 bases, the J end lost 5 bases, and 1 base lay between the germline ends. Together with reference TRBV12-5 and TRBJ2-5, the CDR3 gives the full variable domain: DARVTQTPRHKVTEMGQEVTMRCQPILGHNTVFWYRQTMMQGLELLAYFRNRAPLDDSGMPKDRFSAEMPDATLATLKIQPSEPRDSAVYFCASGFETQYFGPGTRLLVL.

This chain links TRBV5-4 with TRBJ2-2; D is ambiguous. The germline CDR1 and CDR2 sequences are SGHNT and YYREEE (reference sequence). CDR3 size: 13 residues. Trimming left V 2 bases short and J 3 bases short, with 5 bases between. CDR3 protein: CASSFIDTGELFF. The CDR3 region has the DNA TGTGCCAGCAGCTTCATCGACACCGGGGAGCTGTTTTTT.

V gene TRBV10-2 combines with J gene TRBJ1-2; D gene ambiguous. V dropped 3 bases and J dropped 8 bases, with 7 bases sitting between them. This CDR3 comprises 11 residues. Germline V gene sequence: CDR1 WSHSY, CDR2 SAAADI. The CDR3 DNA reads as TGCGCCAGCAGTGACTTAGAGGGCTACACCTTC. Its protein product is CASSDLEGYTF.

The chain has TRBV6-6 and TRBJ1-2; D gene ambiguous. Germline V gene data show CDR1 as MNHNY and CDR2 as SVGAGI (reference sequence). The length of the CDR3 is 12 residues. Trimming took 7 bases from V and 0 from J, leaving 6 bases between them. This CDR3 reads CASTLANYGYTF. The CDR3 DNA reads TGTGCCAGCACCTTAGCTAACTATGGCTACACCTTC.

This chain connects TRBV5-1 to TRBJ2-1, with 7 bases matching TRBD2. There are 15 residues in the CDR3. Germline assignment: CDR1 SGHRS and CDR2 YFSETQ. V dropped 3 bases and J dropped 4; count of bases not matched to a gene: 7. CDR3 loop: CASSSSGELYNEQFF. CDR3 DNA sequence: TGCGCCAGCAGCTCTAGCGGCGAACTTTACAATGAGCAGTTCTTC. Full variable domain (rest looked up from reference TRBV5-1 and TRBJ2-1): KAGVTQTPRYLIKTRGQQVTLSCSPISGHRSVSWYQQTPGQGLQFLFEYFSETQRNKGNFPGRFSGRQFSNSRSEMNVSTLELGDSALYLCASSSSGELYNEQFFGPGTRLTVL.

For the CDR3, the DNA is TGTGCCAGCAGCTTACGACAGTTTGGCGTCCTATCCTACGAGCAGTACTTC. Amino acids: CASSLRQFGVLSYEQYF. V is TRBV11-3 and J is TRBJ2-7, with a tentative D call TRBD1 (5 bases). Germline loops: CDR1 SGHNT, CDR2 YENEEA. The CDR3 has 17 amino acids. Trimming took off 2 bases at V and 1 base at J, with 18 bases between the two ends.

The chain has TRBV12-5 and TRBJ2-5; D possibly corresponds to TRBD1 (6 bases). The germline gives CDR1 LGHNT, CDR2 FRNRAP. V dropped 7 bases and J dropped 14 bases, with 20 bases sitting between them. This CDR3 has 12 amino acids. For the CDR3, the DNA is TGTGCTAGTGCCATAGTCCGAGACAGGAGATACTTC. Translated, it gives CASAIVRDRRYF.

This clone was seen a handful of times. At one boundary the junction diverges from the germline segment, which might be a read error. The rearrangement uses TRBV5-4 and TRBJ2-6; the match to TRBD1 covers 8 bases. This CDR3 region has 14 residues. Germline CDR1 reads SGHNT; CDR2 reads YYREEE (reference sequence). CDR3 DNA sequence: TGTGCCAGCAGCTTGAGGGGGGACAGGACAAAAGCGGCTTTC. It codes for CASSLRGDRTKAAF.

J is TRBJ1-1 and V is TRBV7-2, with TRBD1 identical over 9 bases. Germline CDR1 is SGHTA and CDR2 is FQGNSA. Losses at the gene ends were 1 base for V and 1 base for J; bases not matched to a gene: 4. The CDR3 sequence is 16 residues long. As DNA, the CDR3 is TGTGCCAGCAGCTTAGTCTCGGGACAGGGGAACACTGAAGCTTTCTTT. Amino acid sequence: CASSLVSGQGNTEAFF.

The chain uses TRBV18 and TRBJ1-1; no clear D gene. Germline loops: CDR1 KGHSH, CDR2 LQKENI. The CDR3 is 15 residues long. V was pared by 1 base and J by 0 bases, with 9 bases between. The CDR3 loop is CASSPRADMNTEAFF. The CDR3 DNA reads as TGTGCCAGCTCACCACGTGCGGATATGAACACTGAAGCTTTCTTT.

CDR3 loop: CASSRPRIEANVLTF. CDR3 DNA sequence: TGTGCCAGTAGCCGACCTAGAATTGAGGCCAACGTCCTGACTTTC. This chain joins TRBV19 and TRBJ2-6; no firm D call. The germline V and J ends were trimmed by 6 bases and 6 bases, with 15 bases remaining between them. The CDR3 runs to 15 residues. Germline V lookup: CDR1 LNHDA, CDR2 SQIVND (reference sequence).

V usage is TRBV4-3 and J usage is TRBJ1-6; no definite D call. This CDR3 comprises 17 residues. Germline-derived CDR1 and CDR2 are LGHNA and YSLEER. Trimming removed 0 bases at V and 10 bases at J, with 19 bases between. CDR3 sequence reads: CASSQDLFTVRQSPLHF. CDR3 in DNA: TGCGCCAGCAGCCAAGATCTTTTCACAGTTCGCCAGTCACCCCTCCACTTT.

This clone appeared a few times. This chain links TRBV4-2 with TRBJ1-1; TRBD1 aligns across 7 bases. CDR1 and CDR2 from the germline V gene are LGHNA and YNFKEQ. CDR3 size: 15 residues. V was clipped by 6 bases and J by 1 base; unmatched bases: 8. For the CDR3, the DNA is TGTGCCAGCAGGAAGCAGGGGACAGAGAACACTGAAGCTTTCTTT. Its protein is CASRKQGTENTEAFF.

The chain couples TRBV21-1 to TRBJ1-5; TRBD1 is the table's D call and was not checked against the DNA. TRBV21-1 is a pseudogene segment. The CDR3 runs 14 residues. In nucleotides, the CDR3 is TGTGCCAGCAGAGAGACAGGCAGCAATCAGCCCCAGCATTTT. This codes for CASRETGSNQPQHF.

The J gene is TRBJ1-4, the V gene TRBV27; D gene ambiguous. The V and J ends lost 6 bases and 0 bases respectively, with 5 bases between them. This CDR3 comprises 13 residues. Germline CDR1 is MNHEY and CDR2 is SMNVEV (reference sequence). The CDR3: CASSWTTNEKLFF. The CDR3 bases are TGTGCCAGCAGCTGGACAACTAATGAAAAACTGTTTTTT.

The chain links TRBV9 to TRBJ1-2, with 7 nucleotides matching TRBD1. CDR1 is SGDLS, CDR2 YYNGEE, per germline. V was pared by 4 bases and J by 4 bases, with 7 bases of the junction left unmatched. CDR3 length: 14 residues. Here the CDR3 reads CASSLGQEAYGYTF. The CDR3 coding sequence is TGTGCCAGCAGCCTTGGACAGGAGGCCTATGGCTACACCTTC.